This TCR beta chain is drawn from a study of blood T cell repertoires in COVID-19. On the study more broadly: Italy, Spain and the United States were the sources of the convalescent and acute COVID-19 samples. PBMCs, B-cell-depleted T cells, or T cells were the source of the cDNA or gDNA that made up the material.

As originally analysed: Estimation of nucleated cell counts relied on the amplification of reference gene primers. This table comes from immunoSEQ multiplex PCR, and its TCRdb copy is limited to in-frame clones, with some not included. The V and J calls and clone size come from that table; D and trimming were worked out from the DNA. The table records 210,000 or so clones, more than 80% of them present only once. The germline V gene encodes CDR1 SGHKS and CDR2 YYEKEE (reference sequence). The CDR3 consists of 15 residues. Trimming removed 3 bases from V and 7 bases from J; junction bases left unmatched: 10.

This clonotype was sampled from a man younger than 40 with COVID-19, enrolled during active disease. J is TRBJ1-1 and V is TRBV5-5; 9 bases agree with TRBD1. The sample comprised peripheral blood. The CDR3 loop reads CASSSAPGQGGEAFF. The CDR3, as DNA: TGTGCCAGCAGCTCCGCCCCGGGACAGGGCGGTGAAGCTTTCTTT.